This T cell receptor (beta chain) stems from a study of CD8+ T cells in alopecia areata. Notes on the study in general: More clonal than normal scalp was lesional scalp, particularly alopecia totalis/universalis. A large proportion of expanded lesional clones were detected persisting in scalp and blood during tofacitinib. Between patients, shared TCR sequences were less clear than in mice. This was possibly due in part to HLA diversity in the patient population.

Trimming cost V 4 bases and J 0 bases, with 13 bases left between them. This CDR3 is built from 15 residues. Germline CDR1 reads SGDLS; CDR2 reads YYNGEE. The sample's treatment: oral pan-JAK inhibitor, 5-10 mg twice daily. PBMCs were stained for CD3, CD4 and CD8, and CD4+ and CD8+ T cells were sorted. As to this clone: As yet, its antigen is unknown.

cDNA reverse transcribed from extracted RNA served as the sequencing template. Assay: immunoSEQ multiplex PCR; the TCRdb copy retains only in-frame clones and omits some. Among under 350,000 clones listed, 58% were seen once. The chain has TRBV9 and TRBJ1-2; possible D gene TRBD1, 5 bases. The starting material was CD4+ T cells sorted from blood, obtained at week 24, from a patient treated with tofacitinib. This clonotype was sampled from a human donor with alopecia areata. The CDR3 bases are TGTGCCAGCAGCTCCCAGGGTCAAGCTAACTATGGCTACACCTTC. Its translation: CASSSQGQANYGYTF.